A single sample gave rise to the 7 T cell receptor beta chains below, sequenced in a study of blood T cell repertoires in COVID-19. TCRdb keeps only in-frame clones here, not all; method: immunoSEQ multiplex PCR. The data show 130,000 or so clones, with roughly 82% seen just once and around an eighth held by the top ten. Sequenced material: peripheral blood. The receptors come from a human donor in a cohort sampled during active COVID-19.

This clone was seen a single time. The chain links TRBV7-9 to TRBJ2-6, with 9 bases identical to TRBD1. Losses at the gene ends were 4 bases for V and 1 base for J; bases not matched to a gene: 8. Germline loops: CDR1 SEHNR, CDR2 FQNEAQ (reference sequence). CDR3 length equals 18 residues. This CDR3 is CASSYGDRVSSGANVLTF. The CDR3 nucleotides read TGTGCCAGCAGCTATGGGGACAGGGTCAGTTCTGGGGCCAACGTCCTGACTTTC.

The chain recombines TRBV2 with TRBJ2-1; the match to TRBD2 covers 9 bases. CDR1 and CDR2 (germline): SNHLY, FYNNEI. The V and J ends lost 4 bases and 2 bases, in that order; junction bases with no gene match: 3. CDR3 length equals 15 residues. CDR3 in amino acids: CASSVSGGAYNEQFF. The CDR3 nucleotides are TGTGCCAGCAGTGTTAGCGGGGGTGCCTACAATGAGCAGTTCTTC.

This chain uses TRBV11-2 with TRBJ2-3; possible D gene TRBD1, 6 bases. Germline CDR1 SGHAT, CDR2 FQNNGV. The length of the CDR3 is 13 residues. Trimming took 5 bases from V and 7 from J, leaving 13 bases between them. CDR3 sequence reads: CASSTGTTNTQYF. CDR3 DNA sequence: TGTGCCAGCAGCACAGGGACAACCAATACGCAGTATTTT. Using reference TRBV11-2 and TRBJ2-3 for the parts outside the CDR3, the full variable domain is EAGVAQSPRYKIIEKRQSVAFWCNPISGHATLYWYQQILGQGPKLLIQFQNNGVVDDSQLPKDRFSAERLKGVDSTLKIQPAKLEDSAVYLCASSTGTTNTQYFGPGTRLTVL.

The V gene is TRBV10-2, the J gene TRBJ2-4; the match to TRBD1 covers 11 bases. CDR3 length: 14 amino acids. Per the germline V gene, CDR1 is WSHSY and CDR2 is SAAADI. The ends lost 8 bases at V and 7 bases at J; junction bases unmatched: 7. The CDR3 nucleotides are TGCGCCAGCGGTCAGGGACAGGGGGGGAACATTCAGTACTTC. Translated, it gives CASGQGQGGNIQYF.

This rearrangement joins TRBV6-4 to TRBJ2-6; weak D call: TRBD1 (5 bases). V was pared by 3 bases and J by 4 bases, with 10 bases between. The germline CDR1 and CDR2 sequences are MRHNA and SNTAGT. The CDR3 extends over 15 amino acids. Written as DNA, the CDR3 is TGTGCCAGCAGTGAGCAGGGCGGCGGGGCCAACGTCCTGACTTTC. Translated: CASSEQGGGANVLTF.

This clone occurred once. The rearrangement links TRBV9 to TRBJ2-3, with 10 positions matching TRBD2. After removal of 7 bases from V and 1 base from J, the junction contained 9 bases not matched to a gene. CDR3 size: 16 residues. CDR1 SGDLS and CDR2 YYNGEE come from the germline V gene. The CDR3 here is CASSLSGGAGTDTQYF. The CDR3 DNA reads TGTGCCAGCTCTTTAAGCGGGGGGGCGGGCACAGATACGCAGTATTTT.

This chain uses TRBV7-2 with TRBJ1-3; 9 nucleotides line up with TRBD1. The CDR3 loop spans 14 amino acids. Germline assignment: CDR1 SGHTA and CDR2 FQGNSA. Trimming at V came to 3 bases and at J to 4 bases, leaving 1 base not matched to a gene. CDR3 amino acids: CASSLDRGGNTIYF. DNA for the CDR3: TGTGCCAGCAGCTTGGACAGGGGAGGAAACACCATATATTTT.